This T cell receptor beta chain was identified in a study of OX40 agonist ivuxolimab in advanced cancers. Overall study context: Ivuxolimab, an antibody acting as an agonist of OX40 (CD134), was used to treat patients. Anti-PD-1, anti-PD-L1 or anti-CTLA-4 therapy given earlier was allowed, and roughly 38% had some. Findings of the study overall: Expanded clones belonging to CD8+ T cells outnumbered, on average, those of CD4+.

As regards this clone: Its antigen is currently unknown. Distinct nucleotide sequences in the sample also encode this CDR3.

Germline assignment: CDR1 MNHEY and CDR2 SMNVEV (reference sequence). The CDR3 extends over 14 amino acids. The ends lost 5 bases at V and 10 bases at J; junction bases unmatched: 7. The data were produced by immunoSEQ multiplex PCR, yet TCRdb's version contains in-frame clones alone and is incomplete. The sample carries over 60,000 clones, approximately 82% recorded once. The specimen was CD4+ or CD8+ T cells sorted from blood, collected in a trial of the OX40 agonist ivuxolimab. This chain joins TRBV27 and TRBJ1-6; 8 bases match TRBD1. This sequence was found in an adult with an advanced solid tumor such as melanoma, head and neck, liver or kidney cancer. Written as DNA, the CDR3 is TGTGCCAGCAGTCCCGGGACAGGATACTCACCCCTCCACTTT. Encoded protein: CASSPGTGYSPLHF.